This T cell receptor beta chain was recorded in a study of T cells after yellow fever vaccination. Study overall: In the case of low-cell-number fractions, SMART-Seq v4 Ultra Low Input was used for preparation.

5'RACE template switching added a universal primer site and UMIs to TCR cDNA. A single record per CDR3 protein comes from TCRdb applying MiXCR to the 5' RACE reads. The profile covers approximately 300,000 distinct CDR3 sequences, with about 6.6% appearing a single time and roughly a sixth taken by the ten largest. Sequenced material: PBMCs, taken approximately 40 days after the first yellow fever vaccination. This TCR was recovered from a man aged 18 to 30 who received the YFV17D yellow fever vaccine.

CDR3 in DNA: TGCAGTGCTAGAGTCGAAGCGGGGGGGCTACCCCCCTTCCAGTTCTTC. It encodes CSARVEAGGLPPFQFF. This chain uses TRBV20-1 with TRBJ2-1, with 10 positions matching TRBD2. The J segment lost 13 bases and the V segment lost 1 base, leaving 16 bases of the junction unmatched. The length of the CDR3 is 16 residues. Germline values: CDR1 DFQATT, CDR2 SNEGSKA (reference sequence).